These T cell receptor beta chains were read from a single sample in a study of CD8+ T cells in alopecia areata. TCRdb's table, derived via immunoSEQ multiplex PCR, lists solely in-frame clones and lacks some. This sample has 150,000 to 200,000 clones, with more than 50% found just once. This specimen was CD4+ T cells sorted from blood, taken at week 24, from a patient treated with tofacitinib. The receptor set was obtained from a human donor with alopecia areata. Each CDR3 is given with its conserved first and last residue. D genes are given only for firm matches. Clone size is not always given. Where it is, it says once, few, many or a class for expanded clones.

j_call	d_call	v_call	clone_size	cdr3_nt	cdr3_aa
TRBJ1-4	TRBD1	TRBV4-1	NA	TGCGCCAGCAGCCAATTCGGACAGGGCAGGAATGAAAAACTGTTTTTT	CASSQFGQGRNEKLFF
TRBJ1-1	NA	TRBV29-1	once	TGCAGCGTAAAGGGTAGGGCCTTCACTGAAGCTTTCTTT	CSVKGRAFTEAFF
TRBJ1-2	NA	TRBV30	once	TGTGCCTGGAGTGTAGGCCAGGGACTCTATGGCTACACCTTC	CAWSVGQGLYGYTF
TRBJ2-3	NA	TRBV15	few	TGTGCCACCAGCATAGGCACGAGTGATACGCAGTATTTT	CATSIGTSDTQYF
TRBJ2-2	NA	TRBV29-1	few	TGCAGCGTTGGATCCGGGTCCGCGAACACCGGGGAGCTGTTTTTT	CSVGSGSANTGELFF
TRBJ2-2	NA	TRBV29-1	NA	TGCAGCGTTGGGGCTATAGTTTCCGGGGAGCTGTTTTTT	CSVGAIVSGELFF
TRBJ2-3	NA	TRBV25-1	NA	TGTGCCAGCAGTGAATCGAAGGGGTTCGGCACAGATACGCAGTATTTT	CASSESKGFGTDTQYF
TRBJ2-1	TRBD2	TRBV5-1	NA	TGCGCCAGCAGCCCGGGACTAGCGGGTAAATACAATGAGCAGTTCTTC	CASSPGLAGKYNEQFF
TRBJ2-1	TRBD2	TRBV11-2	NA	TGTGCCAGCAGCTTAGATTTAACTAGCGGGGGTAATGAGCAGTTCTTC	CASSLDLTSGGNEQFF
TRBJ2-2	NA	TRBV5-4	NA	TGTGCCAGCAGCTTTGGACAAATAAACACCGGGGAGCTGTTTTTT	CASSFGQINTGELFF
TRBJ2-3	TRBD1	TRBV18	NA	TGTGCCAGCTCACTTCAACAGGGGTTAGCAGATACGCAGTATTTT	CASSLQQGLADTQYF
TRBJ1-5	NA	TRBV15	NA	TGTGCCACCAGCAGATGGGAGGATCAGCCCCAGCATTTT	CATSRWEDQPQHF
TRBJ1-2	NA	TRBV30	NA	TGTGCCTGGAAGGGTCAGGGAGAAAACTATGGCTACACCTTC	CAWKGQGENYGYTF
TRBJ2-4	NA	TRBV12-5	NA	TGTGCTAGTGCCTTGGGGACAGCCAAAAACATTCAGTACTTC	CASALGTAKNIQYF
TRBJ2-4	NA	TRBV7-2	NA	TGTGCCAGCAGCAAAGCGGAAGCCAAAAACATTCAGTACTTC	CASSKAEAKNIQYF
TRBJ2-1	NA	TRBV2	NA	TGTGCCAGCAGTGATTTGAGGGTTTGGGTCAATGAGCAGTTCTTC	CASSDLRVWVNEQFF
TRBJ1-1	NA	TRBV5-5	NA	TGTGCCAGCAGCTTGTTTCAGGGAATGAAGACTGAAGCTTTCTTT	CASSLFQGMKTEAFF
TRBJ1-1	NA	TRBV25-1	NA	TGTGCCAGCCTCGCCAACACTGAAGCTTTCTTT	CASLANTEAFF
TRBJ2-1	NA	TRBV7-2	NA	TGTGCCAGCAGCTTAATGGGGTCAACCTCCTACAATGAGCAGTTCTTC	CASSLMGSTSYNEQFF
TRBJ2-2	TRBD1	TRBV5-1	few	TGCGCCAGCAGCGCCACCGGGACAGTTAACACCGGGGAGCTGTTTTTT	CASSATGTVNTGELFF
TRBJ2-3	NA	TRBV29-1	NA	TGCAGCGTTGGGCAGCGGGCGGCAGATACGCAGTATTTT	CSVGQRAADTQYF
TRBJ2-1	TRBD2	TRBV4-3	once	TGCGCCAGCAGCCAAGAAAGCGGGGCCTACAATGAGCAGTTCTTC	CASSQESGAYNEQFF
TRBJ2-3	TRBD2	TRBV29-1	NA	TGCAGCGTTGACGGCGGGGGGAACACAGATACGCAGTATTTT	CSVDGGGNTDTQYF
TRBJ2-1	TRBD2	TRBV5-6	NA	TGTGCCAGCAGCTTGGTTCTAGCGGGGGTCAATGAGCAGTTCTTC	CASSLVLAGVNEQFF
TRBJ2-5	NA	TRBV5-1	NA	TGCGCCAGCAGCTCCAGTCCGAGCCCCCAAGAGACCCAGTACTTC	CASSSSPSPQETQYF
TRBJ2-3	TRBD2	TRBV19	NA	TGTGCCAGTACCTCAAAAGCGGGGTACACAGATACGCAGTATTTT	CASTSKAGYTDTQYF
TRBJ2-2	NA	TRBV9	NA	TGTGCCAGCAGCGTAGCTCTGATCGGGGAGCTGTTTTTT	CASSVALIGELFF
TRBJ2-2	NA	TRBV2	NA	TGTGCCAGCAGTGAAGCAGGGGGGTTGGCCGGGGAGCTGTTTTTT	CASSEAGGLAGELFF
TRBJ2-5	NA	TRBV29-1	NA	TGCAGCGTTGGCGGTAGCGACCAAGAGACCCAGTACTTC	CSVGGSDQETQYF
TRBJ2-7	TRBD1	TRBV4-1	many	TGCGCCAGCAGCCAAGTCCCCCACGGACAGGGGGCCTACGAGCAGTACTTC	CASSQVPHGQGAYEQYF
TRBJ1-4	NA	TRBV6-6	NA	TGTGCCAGCATCCGGGACATGAGGGAAAAACTGTTTTTT	CASIRDMREKLFF
TRBJ1-4	NA	TRBV29-1	NA	TGCAGCGCCCTCGGGAGCACTTCCGCAACTAATGAAAAACTGTTTTTT	CSALGSTSATNEKLFF
TRBJ1-1	NA	TRBV5-6	NA	TGTGCCAGCAGCTTGAACGAAATACGAGCTTTCTTT	CASSLNEIRAFF
TRBJ1-5	TRBD1	TRBV5-6	NA	TGTGCCAGCAGCTTGGGGACAGGGATAAATCAGCCCCAGCATTTT	CASSLGTGINQPQHF
TRBJ1-6	NA	TRBV14	few	TGTGCCAGCAGCCAAATTGAGGGCTCACCCCTCCACTTT	CASSQIEGSPLHF
TRBJ2-6	NA	TRBV9	few	TGTGCCAGCAGCGCAAGCAGCCGGGCTCCATCTGGGGCCAACGTCCTGACTTTC	CASSASSRAPSGANVLTF
TRBJ1-1	NA	TRBV29-1	NA	TGCAGCGCCGAGGTGACAGGACAAAACCCGAACACTGAAGCTTTCTTT	CSAEVTGQNPNTEAFF
TRBJ2-7	NA	TRBV29-1	NA	TGCAGCGCTGCGATAGCCTACGAGCAGTACTTC	CSAAIAYEQYF
TRBJ1-1	NA	TRBV7-8	few	TGTGCCAGCAGCTTATTTCCGGGGGCAACCACTGAAGCTTTCTTT	CASSLFPGATTEAFF
TRBJ2-3	TRBD1	TRBV5-6	NA	TGTGCCAGCAGCCCGACAGGGGTGGCAGATACGCAGTATTTT	CASSPTGVADTQYF
TRBJ2-3	TRBD2	TRBV29-1	NA	TGCAGCGTTGGGTTCGTAGCGGGGGGGTCAGATACGCAGTATTTT	CSVGFVAGGSDTQYF
TRBJ1-2	NA	TRBV4-1	NA	TGCGCCAGCAGCCAAGATGGGGGCACGGGGGATACCTATGGCTACACCTTC	CASSQDGGTGDTYGYTF
TRBJ1-1	TRBD1	TRBV29-1	NA	TGCAGCCCAAACCTGGTCCAGGGGGACACTGAAGCTTTCTTT	CSPNLVQGDTEAFF
TRBJ2-7	TRBD1	TRBV28	few	TGTGCCAGCCTCGAGGGGGCAACCTACGAGCAGTACTTC	CASLEGATYEQYF
TRBJ2-7	TRBD1	TRBV25-1	NA	TGTGCCAGCAGTGAATCATCGGGACAGCGAAACTCCTACGAGCAGTACTTC	CASSESSGQRNSYEQYF
TRBJ2-1	NA	TRBV27	NA	TGTGCCAGCAGGGGGTGGGCGGGACGTTACAATGAGCAGTTCTTC	CASRGWAGRYNEQFF
TRBJ1-2	TRBD1	TRBV29-1	NA	TGCAGCGCAGAAGGGGGACAGGGCCTCTATGGCTACACCTTC	CSAEGGQGLYGYTF
TRBJ1-2	NA	TRBV9	NA	TGTGCCAGCAGCGTAGATCCCCTCACCGCCGATGGCTACACCTTC	CASSVDPLTADGYTF
TRBJ2-5	NA	TRBV29-1	NA	TGCAGCGGTGGTGAGGGGCCTGAGACCCAGTACTTC	CSGGEGPETQYF